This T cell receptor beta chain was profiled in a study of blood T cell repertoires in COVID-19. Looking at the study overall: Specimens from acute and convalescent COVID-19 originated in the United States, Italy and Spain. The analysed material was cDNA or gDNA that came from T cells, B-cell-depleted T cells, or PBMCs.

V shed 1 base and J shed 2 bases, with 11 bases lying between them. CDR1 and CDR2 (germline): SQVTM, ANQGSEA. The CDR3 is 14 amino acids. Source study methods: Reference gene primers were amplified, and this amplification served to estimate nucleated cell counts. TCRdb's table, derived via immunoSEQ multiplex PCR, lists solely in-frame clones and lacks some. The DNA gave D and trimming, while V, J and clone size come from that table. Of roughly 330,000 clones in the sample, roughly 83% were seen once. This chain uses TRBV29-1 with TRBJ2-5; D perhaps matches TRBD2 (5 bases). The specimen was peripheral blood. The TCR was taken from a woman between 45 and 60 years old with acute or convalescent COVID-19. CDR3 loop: CSVEGGSSQETQYF. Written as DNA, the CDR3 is TGCAGCGTTGAAGGCGGGTCTAGTCAAGAGACCCAGTACTTC.